These 16 T cell receptor beta chains originate from one sample sequenced in a study of blood T cell repertoires in COVID-19. Only in-frame clones appear in the TCRdb table, and some are missing; sequencing was by immunoSEQ multiplex PCR. The sample lists around 60,000 clones, 70% to 90% occurring once. Sequenced input: peripheral blood. The origin of the receptors is a human donor in a cohort sampled during active COVID-19.

This clone was recorded once. This chain uses TRBV4-2 with TRBJ1-6; D gene uncertain. Germline V lookup: CDR1 LGHNA, CDR2 YNFKEQ. The V end was cut by 0 bases, the J end by 5 bases, with 11 bases between. CDR3 length: 16 amino acids. The CDR3 region is CASSQDASPNNSPLHF. In nucleotides, the CDR3 is TGTGCCAGCAGCCAAGACGCAAGCCCTAATAATTCACCCCTCCACTTT.

The chain is built from TRBV7-9 and TRBJ2-1, with unresolved D. V lost 3 bases to trimming and J lost 5 bases, with 11 bases between them. From germline, CDR1 is SEHNR and CDR2 FQNEAQ (reference sequence). This CDR3 region has 14 residues. CDR3 nucleotide sequence: TGTGCCAGCAGCTTCAACACCCTTGACAATGAGCAGTTCTTC. Amino acids: CASSFNTLDNEQFF.

The CDR3 sequence is CASYEAGGEQFF. Here the CDR3 DNA reads TGTGCCAGTTACGAGGCGGGTGGTGAGCAGTTCTTC. V gene TRBV19 combines with J gene TRBJ2-1; D perhaps matches TRBD2 (5 bases). Germline loops: CDR1 LNHDA, CDR2 SQIVND (reference sequence). The CDR3 runs to 12 residues. Trimming took 8 bases from V and 9 from J, leaving 14 bases between them. Complete variable domain (other parts from reference TRBV19 and TRBJ2-1): DGGITQSPKYLFRKEGQNVTLSCEQNLNHDAMYWYRQDPGQGLRLIYYSQIVNDFQKGDIAEGYSVSREKKESFPLTVTSAQKNPTAFYLCASYEAGGEQFFGPGTRLTVL.

The chain uses TRBV19 and TRBJ1-2; 7 positions match TRBD1. J was trimmed by 0 bases and V by 7 bases; bases with no gene match: 8. This CDR3 is built from 15 residues. The germline V gene has CDR1 LNHDA and CDR2 SQIVND (reference sequence). Here the CDR3 DNA reads TGTGCCAGTACCCCGACAGGGAGGTCTAACTATGGCTACACCTTC. It codes for CASTPTGRSNYGYTF.

The chain joins TRBV19 to TRBJ1-5, with D unclear. The CDR3 is made up of 14 amino acids. Germline V gene sequence: CDR1 LNHDA, CDR2 SQIVND (reference sequence). V dropped 3 bases and J dropped 5 bases, with 11 bases sitting between them. In nucleotides, the CDR3 is TGTGCCAGTAGTATCCTGGCAGGCGATCAGCCCCAGCATTTT. It specifies CASSILAGDQPQHF.

This clone was seen a few times. The rearrangement uses TRBV7-9 and TRBJ2-7; weak D call: TRBD2 (7 bases). The CDR3 length is 17 residues. Trimming took off 4 bases at V and 3 bases at J, with 22 bases between the two ends. Germline CDR1 is SEHNR and CDR2 is FQNEAQ (reference sequence). Written as DNA, the CDR3 is TGTGCCAGCAGCTCATACCGAGGGGGGAGGGACTTCTACGAGCAGTACTTC. This gives the protein CASSSYRGGRDFYEQYF.

CDR3 coding DNA: TGTGCCAGCAGCCGATGGGGCAACACTGAAGCTTTCTTT. Encoded protein: CASSRWGNTEAFF. The chain employs TRBV7-3 and TRBJ1-1; maybe TRBD1 (5 bases). Germline lookup yields CDR1 SGHTA and CDR2 FQGTGA. Trimming stripped 5 bases from V and 2 bases from J, with 9 bases between. The CDR3 spans 13 residues.

The V and J genes are TRBV18 and TRBJ2-5; possibly TRBD1 for D (5 bases). The CDR3 consists of 14 residues. Germline-derived CDR1 and CDR2 are KGHSH and LQKENI. Trimming stripped 6 bases from V and 0 bases from J, with 11 bases between. The CDR3 DNA reads as TGTGCCAGCTCCGAACAGGTTAACCAAGAGACCCAGTACTTC. This translates into CASSEQVNQETQYF.

V gene TRBV27 combines with J gene TRBJ2-2; 12 bases are a match to TRBD2. Germline V gene lookup returns CDR1 MNHEY and CDR2 SMNVEV (reference sequence). The CDR3 length is 17 residues. J lost 0 bases, V lost 9 bases, and 8 bases had no gene match. The CDR3 protein is CARRTSGTESNTGELFF. The CDR3 DNA is TGTGCCAGAAGGACTAGCGGGACCGAATCGAACACCGGGGAGCTGTTTTTT.

The chain carries TRBV6-5 and TRBJ2-1, with TRBD1 identical over 8 bases. The CDR3 has 12 amino acids. Germline CDR1 MNHEY, CDR2 SVGAGI. V lost 6 bases, J lost 8 bases, and 3 bases stayed unmatched. CDR3 DNA sequence: TGTGCCAGCAGCCAGGGGGCCGATGAGCAGTTCTTC. This encodes CASSQGADEQFF.

The gene calls are TRBV10-3 and TRBJ2-3, with TRBD1 identical over 9 bases. Germline V gene data show CDR1 as ENHRY and CDR2 as SYGVKD. Trimming took 8 bases from V and 0 from J; bases not matched to a gene: 6. The CDR3 totals 15 residues. The CDR3 here is CAIGTGTGSTDTQYF. In DNA, the CDR3 is TGTGCCATCGGCACCGGGACAGGGAGCACAGATACGCAGTATTTT.

CDR3 nucleotide sequence: TGTGCCAGCAGCTTACAGCAGGGGGCATATGAGCAGTTCTTC. Amino acids: CASSLQQGAYEQFF. The rearrangement joins TRBV7-8 to TRBJ2-1, with 8 bases lining up with TRBD1. V lost 2 bases, J lost 8 bases, and 5 bases stayed unmatched. CDR1 is SGHVS and CDR2 is FQNEAQ in the germline V gene. CDR3 length equals 14 residues.

The chain combines TRBV18 with TRBJ2-5; TRBD2 matches 7 bases. Trimming at V came to 4 bases and at J to 7 bases, leaving 3 bases not matched to a gene. CDR1 is KGHSH, CDR2 LQKENI, per germline. The CDR3 sequence is 12 residues long. In DNA, the CDR3 is TGTGCCAGCTCACGAGGGGAGGGGACCCAGTACTTC. Its protein product is CASSRGEGTQYF.

The chain uses TRBV5-1 and TRBJ1-2; no clear D. The CDR3 runs to 13 residues. Germline assignment: CDR1 SGHRS and CDR2 YFSETQ. Trimming removed 4 bases from V and 2 bases from J, with 9 bases in between. The CDR3 protein is CASSVRGNYGYTF. The CDR3, as DNA: TGCGCCAGCAGCGTCAGAGGGAACTATGGCTACACCTTC.

The chain combines TRBV2 with TRBJ2-7; no firm D call. This CDR3 comprises 13 residues. Trimming left V 1 base short and J 7 bases short, with 11 bases between. Germline-derived CDR1 and CDR2 are SNHLY and FYNNEI. In DNA, the CDR3 is TGTGCCAGCAGTGAAGGGTCAGGATGGGAGCAGTACTTC. It translates to CASSEGSGWEQYF.

The chain has TRBV5-1 and TRBJ2-5; D gene unclear. This CDR3 is 14 amino acids long. Trimming removed 2 bases at V and 2 bases at J, with 10 bases between. The germline CDR1 and CDR2 sequences are SGHRS and YFSETQ. CDR3 nucleotide sequence: TGCGCCAGCAGCTTTTCGAGTCCTCAAGAGACCCAGTACTTC. Residues: CASSFSSPQETQYF.